The entry below describes one TCR beta chain. Its antigen remains unidentified. This CDR3 is 14 amino acids long. V lost 5 bases to trimming and J lost 1 base, with 11 bases between them. Germline CDR1 reads MNHEY; CDR2 reads SMNVEV (reference sequence). The protocol was immunoSEQ multiplex PCR, while the TCRdb copy is restricted to in-frame clones and leaves out a portion. Counted here are 130,000 or so clones, over 85% occurring once; the ten biggest clones make up around 0.15%. Any history of autoimmune disease or systemic immunosuppression disqualified patients. The entry originates in a study of OX40 agonist ivuxolimab in advanced cancers. Study information: Partial responses occurred in three patients (one hepatocellular carcinoma, two cutaneous melanoma). Study observations and caveats: CD8+ T cells were the subset that, on average, had more expanded clones than CD4+.

The chain joins TRBV27 to TRBJ1-1, with a tentative D call TRBD1 (5 bases). The clonotype originates from an adult with an advanced solid tumor such as melanoma, head and neck, liver or kidney cancer. Sequenced here: CD4+ or CD8+ T cells sorted from blood, sampled in a trial of the OX40 agonist ivuxolimab. The CDR3 reads CASSPQGGNTEAFF. CDR3 in DNA: TGTGCCAGCAGTCCCCAGGGAGGGAACACTGAAGCTTTCTTT.